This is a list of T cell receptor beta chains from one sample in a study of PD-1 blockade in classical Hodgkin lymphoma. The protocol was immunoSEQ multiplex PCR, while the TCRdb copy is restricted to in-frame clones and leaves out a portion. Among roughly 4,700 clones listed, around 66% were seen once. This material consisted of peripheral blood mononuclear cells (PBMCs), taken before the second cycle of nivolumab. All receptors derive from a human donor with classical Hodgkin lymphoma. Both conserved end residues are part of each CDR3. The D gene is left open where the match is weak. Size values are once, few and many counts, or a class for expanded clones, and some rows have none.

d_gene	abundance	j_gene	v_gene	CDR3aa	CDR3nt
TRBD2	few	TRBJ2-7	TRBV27	CASSLVSGRHYEQYF	TGTGCCAGCAGTTTAGTTAGCGGGAGGCACTACGAGCAGTACTTC
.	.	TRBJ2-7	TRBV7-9	CASSQFGDRDYEQYF	TGTGCCAGCAGCCAGTTCGGTGACCGAGACTACGAGCAGTACTTC
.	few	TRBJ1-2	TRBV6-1	CASSLGAFNYGYTF	TGTGCCAGCAGTCTCGGGGCTTTTAACTATGGCTACACCTTC
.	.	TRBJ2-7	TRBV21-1	CASSKVRDPPNGSEQYF	TGTGCCAGCAGCAAAGTGAGGGACCCCCCAAATGGGAGCGAGCAGTACTTC
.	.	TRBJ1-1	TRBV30	CAWSSISPNTEAFF	TGTGCCTGGAGTTCGATAAGTCCGAACACTGAAGCTTTCTTT
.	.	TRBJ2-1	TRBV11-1	CASSPGSHSYNEQFF	TGTGCCAGCAGCCCCGGGTCCCATTCCTACAATGAGCAGTTCTTC
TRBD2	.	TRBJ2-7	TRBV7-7	CVSNPSGSYEQYF	TGTGTAAGCAACCCTAGCGGATCCTACGAGCAGTACTTC
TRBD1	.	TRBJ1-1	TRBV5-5	CASSLEGRGAEAFF	TGTGCCAGCAGCTTGGAAGGCAGGGGGGCTGAAGCTTTCTTT
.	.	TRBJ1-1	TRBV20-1	CSASRPGISFF	TGCAGTGCTAGCCGACCGGGGATCTCTTTCTTT
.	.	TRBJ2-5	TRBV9	CASSEEGLPQETQYF	TGTGCCAGCAGTGAGGAGGGGCTCCCACAAGAGACCCAGTACTTC
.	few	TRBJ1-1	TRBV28	CASSLRNTEAFF	TGTGCCAGCAGTTTAAGGAACACTGAAGCTTTCTTT
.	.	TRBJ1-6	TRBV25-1	CASSSTGAYSPLHF	TGTGCCAGCAGTTCCACCGGGGCCTATTCACCCCTCCACTTT
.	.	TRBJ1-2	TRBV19	CASSIGQGVDHYGYTF	TGTGCCAGTAGTATCGGCCAAGGGGTCGACCACTATGGCTACACCTTC
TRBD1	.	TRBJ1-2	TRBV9	CASSPRGGPGSWRGYTF	TGTGCCAGCAGCCCCAGAGGGGGCCCGGGATCGTGGAGAGGCTACACCTTC